This T cell receptor (beta chain) appears in the sequencing data of a study of CD8+CD57+ T cells in acquired aplastic anemia. Looking at the study overall: Sorted CD4+ and CD8+ cells yielded DNA averaging about 2.9 ug.

Trimming pared 2 bases from V and 1 base from J, leaving 11 bases between. Germline CDR1 reads SGHTA; CDR2 reads FQGNSA. The CDR3 has 15 amino acids. Genomic DNA provided the template from which TCR beta VDJ and CDR3 profiles were obtained. TCRdb itself ran the reads through MiXCR, one entry per CDR3 protein. The sample yields approximately 65,000 distinct CDR3 sequences, less than 65% seen once. This clonotype was observed many times. This receptor was identified in a human donor in good health, serving as a control. Sequenced: sorted CD4+, CD8+, or CD8+CD57+ T cells (not recorded which) from PBMCs. The rearrangement links TRBV7-2 to TRBJ1-1; no firm D call. The CDR3 region is CASSLLRVSNTEAFF. As DNA, the CDR3 is TGTGCCAGCAGCTTACTACGGGTATCGAACACTGAAGCTTTCTTT.